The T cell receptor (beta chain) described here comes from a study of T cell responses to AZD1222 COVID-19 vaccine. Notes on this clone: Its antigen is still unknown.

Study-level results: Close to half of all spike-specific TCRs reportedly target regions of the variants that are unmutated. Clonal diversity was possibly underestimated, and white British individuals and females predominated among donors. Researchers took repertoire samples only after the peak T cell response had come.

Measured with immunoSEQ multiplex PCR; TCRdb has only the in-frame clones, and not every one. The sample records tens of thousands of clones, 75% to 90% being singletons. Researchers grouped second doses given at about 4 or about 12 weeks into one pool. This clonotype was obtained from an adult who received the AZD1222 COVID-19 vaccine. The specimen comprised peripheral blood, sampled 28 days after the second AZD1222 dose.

For the CDR3, the DNA is TGTGCCAGCAGCTTAGGGATCAACAGGGGTACTTTGGCTGGAAACACCATATATTTT. Protein: CASSLGINRGTLAGNTIYF. The V and J genes are TRBV7-9 and TRBJ1-3; the match to TRBD1 covers 7 bases. Germline CDR1 and CDR2: SEHNR and FQNEAQ (reference sequence). There are 19 residues in the CDR3. With 1 base clipped from V and 2 bases from J, the junction kept 14 bases outside the gene matches.